This TCR beta chain derives from a study of blood T cell repertoires in COVID-19. At the level of the study: Whether acute or convalescent, the COVID-19 samples came from the United States, Italy and Spain. PBMCs, B-cell-depleted T cells, or T cells were the source of the cDNA or gDNA that made up the material.

Seattle's enrolled individuals joined amid active infection and were then monitored longitudinally. Study processing details: The assay estimated nucleated cells by amplifying reference gene primers. Measured with immunoSEQ multiplex PCR; TCRdb has only the in-frame clones, and not every one. V and J calls plus clone size are reproduced from that table; the DNA served to infer D and trimming. This sample has roughly 160,000 clones, with 70% to 90% found just once. The source is a woman between 45 and 60 years old with COVID-19, enrolled during active disease. What was sequenced was peripheral blood.

CDR3 bases: TGTGCCAGCAGCTCCCGACTAGCGGGACCTCAAGAGACCCAGTACTTC. The encoded protein is CASSSRLAGPQETQYF. The chain combines TRBV11-2 with TRBJ2-5, with 11 nucleotides matching TRBD2. After removal of 4 bases from V and 2 bases from J, the junction contained 6 bases not matched to a gene. The CDR3 is 16 residues long. CDR1 and CDR2 from the germline V gene are SGHAT and FQNNGV.